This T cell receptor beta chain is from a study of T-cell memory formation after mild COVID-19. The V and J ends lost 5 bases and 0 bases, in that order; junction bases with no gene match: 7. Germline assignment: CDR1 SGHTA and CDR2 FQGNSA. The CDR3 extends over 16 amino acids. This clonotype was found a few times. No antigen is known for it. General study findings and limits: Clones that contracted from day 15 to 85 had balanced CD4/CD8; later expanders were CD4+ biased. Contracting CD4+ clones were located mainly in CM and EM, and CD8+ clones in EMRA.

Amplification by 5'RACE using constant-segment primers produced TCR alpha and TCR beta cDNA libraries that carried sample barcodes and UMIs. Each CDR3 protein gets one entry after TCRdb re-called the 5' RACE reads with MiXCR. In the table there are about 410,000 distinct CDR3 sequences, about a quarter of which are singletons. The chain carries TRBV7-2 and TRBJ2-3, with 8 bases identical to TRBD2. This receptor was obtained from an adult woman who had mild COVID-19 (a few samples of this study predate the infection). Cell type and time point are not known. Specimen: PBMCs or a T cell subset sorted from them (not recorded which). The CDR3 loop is CASSPREGTSTDTQYF. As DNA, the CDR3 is TGTGCCAGCAGCCCCCGGGAGGGTACTAGCACAGATACGCAGTATTTT.